Shown below are 21 T cell receptor beta chains from a single sample sequenced in a study of tumor-infiltrating lymphocytes in primary liver carcinoma. RNA isolated from unsorted whole blood supplied the blood RNA, with germline DNA also extracted. TCR beta cDNA was made from approximately 540 ng total RNA with a constant-region primer. For TCR beta, libraries were produced by three nested multiplex PCR rounds using slightly modified ARM-PCR. Rounds one and two of PCR, each of 9 to 11 cycles, were primed with TRBV1-TRBV30 forward primers and a C-beta reverse primer. TCRdb used MiXCR to reprocess the multiplex PCR reads, holding one entry per CDR3 protein. This table has hundreds of thousands of distinct CDR3 sequences, about 62% appearing once. The material sequenced was peripheral blood. Source of these receptors: a man aged 40-49 years with primary liver carcinoma and hepatitis B virus infection.

Turning to this clonotype: Its ends do not fully match the called genes, so a read error is possible. CDR3 loop: CAISGETSDTGELFF. The CDR3, as DNA: TGCGCCATCAGTGGGGAGACTAGCGACACCGGGGAGCTGTTTTTT. The chain is built from TRBV10-3 and TRBJ2-2; 8 bases are a match to TRBD2. Germline CDR1 and CDR2: ENHRY and SYGVKD. This CDR3 is 15 amino acids long.

As for this clonotype: At one of its ends the junction is not consistent with the germline gene, which may arise from a read error. In DNA, the CDR3 is TGTCCCAGCAGCGAACCAACTGAAGCTTTCTTT. Translation: CPSSEPTEAFF. V gene TRBV5-5 combines with J gene TRBJ1-1; D not resolved. CDR1 is SGHKS and CDR2 is YYEKEE in the germline V gene (reference sequence). CDR3 size: 11 residues.

The chain joins TRBV4-3 to TRBJ2-7; 10 bases are shared with TRBD1. CDR3 length: 14 amino acids. The trim removed 10 bases at V and 7 bases at J, leaving 13 bases unmatched. Looked up from germline, CDR1 is LGHNA and CDR2 is YSLEER. The CDR3 region has the DNA TGCGCCAACAGTCCGGGACAGGGGATTTGGGAGCAGTACTTC. As protein: CANSPGQGIWEQYF.

As concerns this clonotype: Since a much larger clone is just one base distant, this may be a read error. This chain connects TRBV6-5 to TRBJ2-5; no firm D call. The germline CDR1 and CDR2 sequences are MNHEY and SVGAGI. CDR3 length: 13 amino acids. The CDR3 DNA reads as TGTGCCAGCAGTTACTCCTCTCGAGAGACCCAGTGCTTC. Translated, it gives CASSYSSRETQCF.

Remarks on this clonotype: A much larger clone differs by one base, so this may be a read error. The rearrangement joins TRBV6-5 to TRBJ2-1; D ambiguous. CDR3 length: 13 amino acids. V lost 5 bases and J lost 8, with 13 bases in between. CDR1 is MNHEY and CDR2 is SVGAGI in the germline V gene. The CDR3 nucleotides are TGTGCCAGCAGTCTTAGCCTAGTCTATGAGCAGTTCTTC. This encodes CASSLSLVYEQFF.

Comment on this clonotype: A much more abundant neighbour one base away suggests this may be a read error. The rearrangement joins TRBV29-1 to TRBJ2-1; 8 nucleotides align to TRBD1. The CDR3 consists of 12 residues. Per the germline V gene, CDR1 is SQVTM and CDR2 is ANQGSEA. The ends lost 8 bases at V and 9 bases at J; junction bases unmatched: 9. The CDR3 reads CSSGTGNSEQFF. The CDR3 bases are TGCAGCTCCGGGACAGGTAACAGTGAGCAGTTCTTC.

The table lists this clonotype with many counts. The chain has TRBV5-6 and TRBJ2-7, with a weak D call TRBD1 (5 bases). Germline V lookup: CDR1 SGHDT, CDR2 YYEEEE. The V gene lost 2 bases and the J gene lost 4 bases, with 13 bases spanning the gap. There are 14 residues in the CDR3. The CDR3 spells CASSFVTVTYEQYF. The DNA for the CDR3 is TGTGCCAGCAGCTTTGTGACAGTAACGTACGAGCAGTACTTC.

Remarks on this clonotype: Its ends do not fully match the called genes, so a read error is possible. The gene calls are TRBV11-2 and TRBJ2-7, with D uncertain. CDR1 and CDR2 from the germline V gene are SGHAT and FQNNGV. The CDR3 is 14 residues long. CDR3 in amino acids: CACSLLRDMYEQYF. The CDR3 nucleotides read TGTGCCTGCAGTTTACTTAGAGACATGTACGAGCAGTACTTC.

Worth noting for this clonotype: This likely comes from a read error, as the CDR3 has no conserved phenylalanine or tryptophan at its end. No DNA is shown, since the ends of the CDR3 on it are uncertain; the CDR3 is the one TCRdb lists. The CDR3 loop is CSVEQDNYYEQHL. This chain links TRBV29-1 with TRBJ2-7; TRBD1, the table's D call, lacks a check against the DNA. The CDR3 spans 13 amino acids, including both terminal residues. Germline V CDR1 and CDR2: SQVTM, ANQGSEA.

Notes on this clonotype: Possible read error: a much larger clone is one base away. The chain carries TRBV29-1 and TRBJ2-5; D may be TRBD2 (6 bases). Germline CDR1 is SQVTM and CDR2 is ANQGSEA. This CDR3 is built from 13 residues. CDR3 in DNA: TGCAGCGTTGCAGCGGGCGAAAGGGAGACCCGGTACTTC. This sequence encodes CSVAAGERETRYF.

The table lists this clonotype with a few counts. The chain uses TRBV30 and TRBJ1-3; maybe TRBD1 (6 bases). Germline V CDR1 and CDR2: GTSNPN, SVGIG (reference sequence). CDR3 length: 13 residues. Deletions cut 4 bases from V and 3 bases from J, with 10 bases between. For the CDR3, the DNA is TGTGCCTGGACGGGGGGCCATGGAAACACCATATATTTT. Its protein product is CAWTGGHGNTIYF.

V gene TRBV27 combines with J gene TRBJ2-7; 8 bases agree with TRBD2. V was clipped by 0 bases and J by 3 bases; unmatched bases: 1. Germline V gives CDR1 MNHEY, CDR2 SMNVEV (reference sequence). CDR3 length equals 14 residues. The DNA of the CDR3 is TGTGCCAGCAGTTTATCCAGCGGGAGCTACGAGCAGTACTTC. It translates to CASSLSSGSYEQYF.

Sample share makes this clonotype medium-sized. CDR3 sequence (DNA): TGTGCCAGCAGCTTGACTAGTATTATCGATGAGCAGTTCTTC. Translating it yields CASSLTSIIDEQFF. The chain uses TRBV11-3 and TRBJ2-1, with a possible D match to TRBD2 (6 bases). CDR3 length equals 14 residues. V shed 3 bases and J shed 8 bases, with 14 bases lying between them. CDR1 SGHNT and CDR2 YENEEA come from the germline V gene.

This sequence joins TRBV28 and TRBJ1-4; D unresolved. There are 14 residues in the CDR3. Per germline, CDR1 MDHEN and CDR2 SYDVKM. V was cut by 4 bases and J by 5 bases, with 11 bases left in between. CDR3: CASSYGFRNEKLFF. CDR3 in DNA: TGTGCCAGCAGTTACGGGTTTCGAAATGAAAAACTGTTTTTT. The full variable domain, in which reference TRBV28 and TRBJ1-4 provide the parts outside the CDR3, is DVKVTQSSRYLVKRTGEKVFLECVQDMDHENMFWYRQDPGLGLRLIYFSYDVKMKEKGDIPEGYSVSREKKERFSLILESASTNQTSMYLCASSYGFRNEKLFFGSGTQLSVL.

Comment on this clonotype: Just one base apart from a much larger clone, this may be a read error. The chain links TRBV5-4 to TRBJ2-3, with 10 bases aligning to TRBD1. V was clipped by 4 bases and J by 11 bases; unmatched bases: 10. This CDR3 contains 14 residues. The germline CDR1 and CDR2 sequences are SGHNT and YYREEE (reference sequence). The DNA for the CDR3 is TGTGCCAGCAGCCCGACAGGGGGCGGCTATATGCAGTATTTT. It encodes CASSPTGGGYMQYF.

In the case of this clonotype: A much larger clonotype is one base distant, so this may be a read error. The chain's CDR3 is CTSSLRAPGQGVVWEYF. The DNA for the CDR3 is TGTACCAGCAGTTTACGAGCTCCGGGACAGGGGGTCGTCTGGGAGTACTTC. The chain joins TRBV6-1 to TRBJ2-4; 11 bases match TRBD1. CDR1 is MNHNS, CDR2 SASEGT, per germline. The CDR3 consists of 17 residues.

The chain is built from TRBV5-1 and TRBJ2-7; perhaps TRBD1 as D (6 bases). V was trimmed by 3 bases and J by 5 bases, leaving 15 bases between them. Per the germline V gene, CDR1 is SGHRS and CDR2 is YFSETQ. This CDR3 is 14 amino acids long. DNA for the CDR3: TGCGCCAGCAGCTACGGGACACCTCTCGACGAGCAGTACTTC. Its protein is CASSYGTPLDEQYF.

As to this clonotype: A much larger clone lies a single base off, so this may be a read error. This chain joins TRBV29-1 and TRBJ2-7, with D possibly matching TRBD2 (5 bases). This CDR3 has 14 residues. CDR1 and CDR2 from the germline V gene are SQVTM and ANQGSEA. V lost 5 bases, J lost 0 bases, and 14 bases lay in between. CDR3 in amino acids: CSVLTSGNSYEQYF. The CDR3 nucleotides read TGCAGCGTTCTGACAAGCGGCAACTCCTACGAGCAGTACTTC.

With respect to this clonotype: This sequence may be a read error, since a much larger clone differs from it by one base. The genes are TRBV6-1 and TRBJ1-4, with D unresolved. The length of the CDR3 is 14 residues. Germline V gene data show CDR1 as MNHNS and CDR2 as SASEGT. This chain's CDR3 is CASSARSINERLFF. The CDR3 nucleotides are TGTGCCAGCAGTGCCAGGTCGATTAATGAAAGACTGTTTTTT.

The chain uses TRBV28 and TRBJ2-6; possibly TRBD1 or TRBD2 for D (5 bases each). The germline V gene has CDR1 MDHEN and CDR2 SYDVKM. CDR3 length: 15 residues. V dropped 6 bases and J dropped 4 bases, with 13 bases sitting between them. This CDR3 is CASSLPGAGANVLTF. The CDR3, as DNA: TGTGCCAGCAGCCTCCCCGGGGCGGGGGCCAACGTCCTGACTTTC.

The chain employs TRBV20-1 and TRBJ1-1, with TRBD1 matching 7 bases. J was trimmed by 8 bases and V by 6 bases; bases with no gene match: 12. Germline V gives CDR1 DFQATT, CDR2 SNEGSKA (reference sequence). CDR3 length: 13 amino acids. CDR3 in amino acids: CSAQGGGGSEAFF. The CDR3 coding sequence is TGCAGTGCCCAAGGCGGAGGGGGCTCCGAAGCTTTCTTT.